The following is a T cell receptor (beta chain) sequence with its context. The antigen remains undetermined. A second PCR of about 7 to 12 cycles used a sample-barcoded 5' primer and a J-beta primer mix. TCRdb used MiXCR to reprocess the 5' RACE reads, holding one entry per CDR3 protein. The sample consists of hundreds of thousands of distinct CDR3 sequences, 55% to 75% of them appearing once. There are 18 residues in the CDR3. The germline V gene encodes CDR1 DFQATT and CDR2 SNEGSKA (reference sequence). Losses at the gene ends were 3 bases for V and 0 bases for J; bases not matched to a gene: 15. The data belong to a study of blood T cells in healthy people across ages. Study-level points and caveats: It was found that TCR beta diversity correlated strongly with the percentage of naive T cells. In older individuals, TCR beta diversity per million T cells was lower, falling roughly linearly with age. It was the long-lived donors that had more naive CD4+ cells and higher diversity than aged donors.

J is TRBJ2-7 and V is TRBV20-1; 9 nucleotides match TRBD2. Sequenced sample: blood. The TCR originated in a young man in good health. CDR3 amino acids: CSARDGTSRRAFSYEQYF. As DNA, the CDR3 is TGCAGTGCTAGGGACGGGACTAGCAGGAGGGCCTTCTCCTACGAGCAGTACTTC.